Listed here is a single T cell receptor beta chain. Its target is unknown. This sample was taken from a study of tumor-infiltrating lymphocytes in localized non-small cell lung cancer. Overall study context: Each patient gave resected tumor and non-adjacent uninvolved lung tissue.

Per the germline V gene, CDR1 is ENHRY and CDR2 is SYGVKD. This CDR3 region has 13 residues. The V and J ends lost 6 bases and 4 bases, in that order; junction bases with no gene match: 4. Produced via immunoSEQ multiplex PCR; TCRdb's table is partial and in-frame only. This sample has some 9,700 clones, with almost 85% found just once. The study's findings and limits: Different pieces of the same tissue were used for each assay. Tumors had more T cell infiltration than uninvolved lung, per TCRbeta sequencing and CD3 counts.

The chain combines TRBV10-3 with TRBJ2-5, with 8 nucleotides matching TRBD1. The sequenced material came from uninvolved lung tissue not adjacent to the tumor. This TCR was sampled from a human donor with non-small cell lung cancer. The CDR3 protein is CAIRSDRGETQYF. The CDR3 nucleotides are TGTGCCATCAGGAGCGACAGGGGAGAGACCCAGTACTTC.